A selection of T cell receptor beta chains follows, all from one sample in a study of blood T cell repertoires in COVID-19. TCRdb keeps only in-frame clones here, not all; method: immunoSEQ multiplex PCR. The sample yields under 75,000 clones, over 75% seen once. The sample comprised peripheral blood. These receptors all stem from a human donor in a cohort sampled during active COVID-19. Both conserved end residues are part of each CDR3. A D gene is named only where the DNA matches it firmly.

V gene	J gene	D gene	CDR3 protein
TRBV7-9	TRBJ2-4	-	CAGGGEKNIQYF
TRBV12-3/TRBV12-4	TRBJ1-1	-	CASSLTGNTEAFF
TRBV28	TRBJ1-1	-	CASSLILGAGDTEAFF
TRBV30	TRBJ2-1	TRBD1	CASGQANEQFF
TRBV5-1	TRBJ2-4	TRBD2	CASSSELAGGKNIQYF
TRBV25-1	TRBJ2-7	TRBD2	CASIGLAGDEQYF
TRBV2	TRBJ2-7	-	CASSERKFVGDEQYF
TRBV28	TRBJ1-2	-	CASSLSRDTYGYTF
TRBV4-1	TRBJ2-7	TRBD1	CASSQPGTATSYEQYF
TRBV6-5	TRBJ2-6	-	CATSRQNSGANVLTF
TRBV19	TRBJ2-3	-	CASSLQGWADTQYF
TRBV11-1	TRBJ2-5	-	CASSRQETQYF
TRBV24-1	TRBJ2-1	TRBD2	CATSDPGGSGSYNEQFF
TRBV11-3	TRBJ1-5	-	CASSRGLLGDSNQPQHF
TRBV10-1	TRBJ2-3	TRBD2	CATESGSADRTDTQYF
TRBV7-8	TRBJ1-4	-	CASSFPGANEKLFF
TRBV3-1/TRBV3-2	TRBJ2-2	-	CASSRGGGRGNTGELFF
TRBV5-1	TRBJ1-3	-	CASSSDSGSGNTIYF
TRBV7-9	TRBJ2-7	TRBD2	CASSPGRGVSYEQYF
TRBV7-8	TRBJ2-7	-	CASSSRRLVHYEQYF
TRBV5-8	TRBJ1-1	TRBD1	CASSSTNRGDTEAFF
TRBV7-2	TRBJ1-2	-	CASSSSTDLLNDTF
TRBV4-3	TRBJ1-5	-	CASSQESGHNQPQHF
TRBV30	TRBJ2-2	-	CAWNTNTGELFF
TRBV6-5	TRBJ1-2	-	CASNPTDPYGYTF
TRBV5-1	TRBJ2-1	TRBD2	CASSVGLAGYNEQFF
TRBV28	TRBJ1-1	-	CASSTTGLGASTEAFF
TRBV28	TRBJ1-5	TRBD1	CAIHPGGRENQPQHF
TRBV29-1	TRBJ2-1	TRBD1	CSSTTGTGPYNEQFF
TRBV27	TRBJ2-3	TRBD2	CASSLFTSGGDTDTQYF
TRBV7-9	TRBJ2-3	-	CASSWDWGSSTDTQYF
TRBV7-2	TRBJ1-5	TRBD1	CASSPDRAPQPQHF
TRBV11-2	TRBJ1-4	-	CASSLSGGGANEKLFF
TRBV7-2	TRBJ2-2	-	CASSLKFVRTGELFF
TRBV10-1	TRBJ2-1	-	CASSRRDSSYNEQFF
TRBV28	TRBJ1-6	TRBD1	CASSSKTGSSYNSPLHF
TRBV9	TRBJ1-2	TRBD1	CASSSHDRGEGGYTF
TRBV7-9	TRBJ1-3	TRBD1	CANSQGAAGNTIYF
TRBV3-1/TRBV3-2	TRBJ2-1	-	CASSQRGARVSFF
TRBV4-1	TRBJ1-5	TRBD1	CASSSRQGRQPQHF
TRBV5-6	TRBJ1-2	TRBD1	CASSTSGQSYGYTF
TRBV19	TRBJ1-2	-	CASSLTDREYGYTF